The rows below give T cell receptor beta chains drawn from one sample of a study of blood T cell repertoires in COVID-19. Sequencing used immunoSEQ multiplex PCR; TCRdb keeps in-frame clones, though not all of them. Of about 170,000 clones in the sample, about 80% were seen once. The sample consisted of peripheral blood. Receptors originate from a woman in her seventies with acute or convalescent COVID-19. CDR3s include the opening cysteine and the closing phenylalanine or tryptophan. The order of the fields is V gene, clone size, J gene, D gene, CDR3 DNA, CDR3 protein. A D gene is named only where the DNA matches it firmly. Clone size is given for some rows only: seen once, a few or many times, or a class if the clone is expanded.

>TRBV2|-|TRBJ2-1|TRBD2
TGTGCCAGCAGTCGACTAGCGGCAGAGATGGTTGAGCAGTTCTTC
CASSRLAAEMVEQFF
>TRBV27|-|TRBJ2-1|TRBD2
TGTGCCAGCAGTTCAACCCGGACTAGCGGGGGCTACAATGAGCAGTTCTTC
CASSSTRTSGGYNEQFF
>TRBV15|once|TRBJ2-1|-
TGTGCCACCAGCAGAGGGGTGGAGTACAATGAGCAGTTCTTC
CATSRGVEYNEQFF
>TRBV12-3/TRBV12-4|-|TRBJ2-7|TRBD2
TGTGCCAGCACCCGGGGGGGGGCGGGGGAGCAGTACTTC
CASTRGGAGEQYF
>TRBV4-3|-|TRBJ2-3|TRBD2
TGCGCCAGCAGCCTTACGACTAGCGGTCTCCTCACAGATACGCAGTATTTT
CASSLTTSGLLTDTQYF
>TRBV6-2/TRBV6-3|-|TRBJ1-5|-
TGTGCCAGCAGTCCATGGGCAACATCTAGCAATCAGCCCCAGCATTTT
CASSPWATSSNQPQHF
>TRBV7-9|-|TRBJ1-4|-
TGTGCCAGCAGCTTACACAGGGTACGCGGTGAAAAACTGTTTTTT
CASSLHRVRGEKLFF
>TRBV6-2/TRBV6-3|-|TRBJ2-7|TRBD2
TGTGCCAGCAGTTACCGAGCGGGAGCGGAGGGCTACGAGCAGTACTTC
CASSYRAGAEGYEQYF
>TRBV5-1|-|TRBJ2-2|TRBD1
TGCGCCAGCAGCTTGGGTGGACAGGGCTTGATCGGGGAGCTGTTTTTT
CASSLGGQGLIGELFF
>TRBV5-1|-|TRBJ1-5|-
TGCGCCAGCAGCTTATCGGGAGGCCAGCCCCAGCATTTT
CASSLSGGQPQHF
>TRBV7-2|-|TRBJ1-4|-
TGTGCCAGCAGCTTCGGGAGGACCCTTAATGAAAAACTGTTTTTT
CASSFGRTLNEKLFF
>TRBV9|few|TRBJ2-6|TRBD1
TGTGCCAGCAGCGTAAACCAGGGGGCTGGGGCCAACGTCCTGACTTTC
CASSVNQGAGANVLTF
>TRBV19|many|TRBJ2-7|TRBD1
TGTGCCAGTTCCCCGGGACAGGGGGCCCTAGACTCCTACGAGCAGTACTTC
CASSPGQGALDSYEQYF
>TRBV4-2|-|TRBJ2-1|TRBD2
TGTGCCAGCAGCCAAGGAGCGGGGGGCCGAAATGAGCAGTTCTTC
CASSQGAGGRNEQFF
>TRBV18|-|TRBJ1-1|-
TGTGCCAGCTCACTAGACACCGGAACAAGGACTGAAGCTTTCTTT
CASSLDTGTRTEAFF
>TRBV7-2|-|TRBJ1-5|TRBD1
TGTGCCAGCAGCTTAGTATCCGACAGGGGAAATCAGCCCCAGCATTTT
CASSLVSDRGNQPQHF
>TRBV15|-|TRBJ1-5|-
TGTGCCACCAGCAGAGATGGCGGCGGCGTGCAGCCCCAGCATTTT
CATSRDGGGVQPQHF
>TRBV19|few|TRBJ1-1|-
TGTGCCTCGCGGACAGAAATGAACACTGAAGCTTTCTTT
CASRTEMNTEAFF